A selection of T cell receptor beta chains follows, all from one sample in a study of cytomegalovirus exposure and HLA in healthy donors. Data came from immunoSEQ multiplex PCR; TCRdb stores just in-frame clones and leaves some out. The table has approximately 280,000 clones, 80% to 90% seen once. The sequencing input was PBMCs. Receptor source: a woman aged 18 to 35 in good health and CMV-seronegative. The conserved cysteine and the conserved F or W are not part of the CDR3 here. D genes are given only for firm matches. Not all rows give a size; the values are once, few, many and, for expanded clones, a class.

size,D,J,V,length,CDR3
.,TRBD2,TRBJ2-7,TRBV10-3,13,AISETGLAGHEQY
.,.,TRBJ1-3,TRBV28,10,ASSLSSRGVD
.,TRBD1,TRBJ2-3,TRBV29-1,15,SVELKTGTGGTDTQY
.,.,TRBJ2-1,TRBV5-1,13,ASSRTSAGLNEQF
.,.,TRBJ2-3,TRBV30,12,AWRRTAGTDTQY
.,TRBD2,TRBJ2-1,TRBV10-1,12,ASSAGLAVNEQF
.,.,TRBJ2-2,TRBV2,10,ASRLGTGELF
.,.,TRBJ2-1,TRBV30,13,AWRSLLCCFNEQF
.,.,TRBJ1-4,TRBV6-5,12,ASSATSTNEKLF
.,.,TRBJ2-2,TRBV5-1,12,ASSLRPNTGELF
.,TRBD2,TRBJ2-7,TRBV7-2,12,ASRFGLADYEQY
few,.,TRBJ1-3,TRBV9,13,ASSVGGRVLNTIY
.,.,TRBJ1-2,TRBV7-2,14,ASSSKDGRWGHGYT
.,TRBD2,TRBJ2-3,TRBV5-6,13,ASSLLAGIADTQY
.,.,TRBJ2-5,TRBV7-9,13,ASSLGGGTEETQY
.,.,TRBJ1-2,TRBV6-5,11,ASSDSFNYGYT
.,.,TRBJ2-2,TRBV27,11,ASSFRGTGELF
.,TRBD2,TRBJ2-1,TRBV10-1,14,ASSDISGSSYNEQF
once,.,TRBJ2-3,TRBV28,12,ASSHGSLTDTQY
.,TRBD1,TRBJ2-1,TRBV6-1,13,ASSVVQGRYNEQF
.,TRBD1,TRBJ2-7,TRBV29-1,12,SVRGTGGAYEQY
.,.,TRBJ1-5,TRBV27,12,ASSLRGGIQPQH
.,.,TRBJ2-3,TRBV10-3,13,AVLGRERSTDTQY
.,TRBD2,TRBJ2-3,TRBV4-1,16,ASSQERTSGGFTDTQY
once,.,TRBJ2-7,TRBV25-1,14,ASSELPTESYYEQY
.,TRBD2,TRBJ2-4,TRBV29-1,11,SVGGGVRNIQY
.,TRBD1,TRBJ2-1,TRBV19,14,ASSTRQGAGKNEQF
.,TRBD2,TRBJ2-3,TRBV6-4,12,ASSDTSSGDTQY
.,.,TRBJ1-2,TRBV5-4,9,ASSRNYGYT
once,.,TRBJ2-5,TRBV29-1,9,SVEQQETQY
once,TRBD2,TRBJ2-3,TRBV5-4,17,ASSLGLAGGSWGTDTQY
.,.,TRBJ1-3,TRBV6-6,12,ASSQPSQGNTIY
.,TRBD1,TRBJ1-2,TRBV5-3,13,ARSFWDRASKGYT
.,TRBD1,TRBJ1-5,TRBV30,15,AWRRGQGASNNQPQH
.,TRBD2,TRBJ2-1,TRBV9,15,ASSPIGTSGGYNEQF
once,.,TRBJ1-1,TRBV27,12,ASSLSPVNTEAF
.,TRBD2,TRBJ2-1,TRBV27,13,ASSLPAGGPHEQF
.,TRBD2,TRBJ2-7,TRBV2,12,ASMGLAGSGEQY
.,TRBD1,TRBJ1-2,TRBV4-3,14,ASSQELKTGGGSYT
.,.,TRBJ1-1,TRBV10-1,12,ASNPSGMGTEAF
many,.,TRBJ1-5,TRBV10-3,13,AISASGVSNQPQH
.,TRBD2,TRBJ2-3,TRBV11-2,15,ASSLTRLAGNTDTQY
.,.,TRBJ2-7,TRBV6-5,13,ASSYGSAVSYEQY
.,.,TRBJ2-3,TRBV18,13,ASSLRERGTDTQY
once,TRBD1,TRBJ1-6,TRBV28,15,ASSGTDKSSYNSPLH
.,.,TRBJ2-7,TRBV11-2,13,ASSLVGRAFYEQY
.,.,TRBJ1-4,TRBV30,12,AWRPGQANEKLF
.,TRBD1,TRBJ2-2,TRBV7-9,13,ASSSTGVDTGELF
.,TRBD1,TRBJ1-1,TRBV6-5,14,ASSYPGQGGGTEAF
once,.,TRBJ2-1,TRBV7-9,15,ASSLGGPAGVYNEQF
.,.,TRBJ1-1,TRBV13,16,ASSSLWGRGVSDTEAF
.,.,TRBJ2-7,TRBV5-4,9,AEGLGREQY